This TCR beta chain is drawn from a study of shared clonotypes between healthy human individuals (dated by TCRdb to about 2020). Background on the whole study: Two women and a few men aged 18 to 49 years were included in the cohort. Each donor's leukapheresis produced roughly between roughly 0.85 and 10 billion PBMCs. To increase sequencing depth and limit assay-specific biases, TCR repertoire library preparation and sequencing were carried out by different laboratories using diverse techniques. To estimate repertoire size and how much clonotypes are shared between individuals, the study performed deep sequencing of blood TCR repertoires from 4 to 6 healthy adults. For each donor, CD4 naive and CD4 memory were each run on three plates, CD8 naive on two plates, and CD8 memory on one plate.

TCR CDR3 regions were amplified from genomic DNA by multiplex PCR using the deep immunoSEQ assay. Genomic DNA extracted from each cell subset was distributed evenly over all wells of several immunoSEQ 96-well plates, and each plate served as one replicate. Each replicate PCR for sorted subsets received about 180 ng genomic DNA, equal to roughly 29,000 T cell genomes. Purified libraries were quantified with a Qubit 3.0 fluorometer, sized on a Bioanalyzer 2100, and re-quantified with the KAPA Library Quantification kit. Every immunoSEQ 96-well plate was sequenced on a separate single-read 150-cycle Illumina NextSeq 550 flow cell. Processing in the source paper ran as follows. The immunoSEQ output contained only junctional sequences without quality scores, so filtering could not match that applied to full-length reads. Sequences were annotated with PyIR, a Python wrapper for IgBLAST v1.9, using IMGT germline references to assign V/J genes and CDR3. Reads were removed for weak V/J assignments (E-value above 1e-6), missing CDR3, stop codons, out-of-frame junctions, or ambiguous translated residues. A V3J clonotype was defined by an identical inferred V gene, J gene, and CDR3 amino acid sequence. To compute the percentage overlap between repertoires, the number of shared unique clonotypes was divided by the size of the smaller repertoire. Repertoire richness was assessed with RTK rarefaction, the Chao1 estimator, and Recon v2.1 estimates of unobserved clonotypes. Generation probabilities for all TCRbeta clonotypes obtained by the gDNA method from a handful of donors were computed using OLGA. The immuneACCESS repertoire file appears here via TCRdb, limited to in-frame rearrangements. These files lack a portion of the clones; in checked studies, under half of the deficit traces to unresolved V genes, and the cause of the others is not known. For V, J and clone size, that table is used; D and trimming come from the DNA. Counted in this sample were about 2.2 million clones; 90% to 95% of them appeared once. Around 1.7% of the sample belongs to the ten largest clones.

The CDR3 holds 13 amino acids from the cysteine to the phenylalanine. The CDR3 DNA has 39 bases and is translated from base 1. V gives up 8 bases and J gives up 4 bases, and the segment between their germline ends measures 14 bases. Based on the germline V gene (reference sequence), the CDR1 and CDR2 sequences are LNHDA and SQIVND. A note on this clone: Its target antigen remains unknown. Base qualities are not provided; no much larger clone lies one nucleotide away.

CD8 naive samples were CD45RO-negative cells positively selected for CCR7, giving a CD45RA+CCR7+ population that excluded TemRA cells. Donors were healthy HIV-negative adults with no recently reported acute infections or vaccinations. Only Caucasian adults living in Nashville, Tennessee, USA were represented among the donors. Blood was collected by leukapheresis, and PBMCs were isolated by Ficoll-Histopaque density gradient centrifugation and then cryopreserved in liquid nitrogen vapor phase. Analytical flow cytometry was used to check the purity and quantity of every magnetically sorted T cell population. From each sorted fraction, genomic DNA was isolated and quantified by UV absorbance on a Nanodrop 2000c. Results the study describes overall, beyond this receptor: Based on pairwise subsampling, the degree of clonotype sharing among donors was expected to be affected by sequencing depth. The genetic and exposure-history diversity represented was limited by the small number of donors. Incomplete sequencing was indicated by rarefaction of sorted-subset datasets, despite the large sequencing depth. Sharing across a few donors was observed for around 5% of naive CD4, 3% to 4% of naive CD8, about 2.5% of memory CD4, and about 0.4% of memory CD8 clonotypes. Estimated clonotype richness was generally larger for naive than for memory subsets. Higher generation probabilities were observed for clonotypes shared by all four sorted-subset donors than for non-shared clonotypes. Sampling was restricted to blood, and TCR repertoires in tissue are likely to differ from TCR repertoires in blood.

The receptor was isolated from a man aged 18 to 30 in good health. Some clones in this sample may be carry-over from other donors' samples. What was sequenced was naive CD8+ T cells from PBMCs. The sample's cell subset or site label, decoded: CD45RA+CCR7+. The sequence links TRBV19 to TRBJ1-1; a tentative D match to TRBD1 spans 5 bases. The sequenced DNA is TGTGCCAGTCGACCAAAAGGGACCACTGAAGCTTTCTTT. Its product reads: CASRPKGTTEAFF.